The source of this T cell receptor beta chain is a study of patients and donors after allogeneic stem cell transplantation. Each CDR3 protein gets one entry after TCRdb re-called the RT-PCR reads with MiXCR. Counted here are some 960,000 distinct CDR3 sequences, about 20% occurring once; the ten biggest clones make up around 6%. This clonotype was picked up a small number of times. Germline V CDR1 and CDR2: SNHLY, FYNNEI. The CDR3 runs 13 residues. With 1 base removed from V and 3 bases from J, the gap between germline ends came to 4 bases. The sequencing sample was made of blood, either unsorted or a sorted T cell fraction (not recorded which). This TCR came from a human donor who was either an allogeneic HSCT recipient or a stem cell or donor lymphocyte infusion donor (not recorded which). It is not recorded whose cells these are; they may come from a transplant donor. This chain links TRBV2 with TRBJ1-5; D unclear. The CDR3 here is CASSEGYNQPQHF. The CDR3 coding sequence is TGTGCCAGCAGTGAAGGCTACAATCAGCCCCAGCATTTT.